This entry describes one TCR beta chain. It has no known antigen specificity. Base qualities are not at hand, and no much larger clone is one base apart. Genomic DNA was extracted from sorted cells for sequencing of the TCRbeta CDR3 region. The immunoSEQ Assay was used for sequencing of TCRbeta CDR3 regions. The source is immuneACCESS, and TCRdb retained only in-frame sequences with V and J called. Part of the clones is not carried over; for the studies checked, unresolved V genes explain less than half of this, and the remainder is unexplained. The sample table records over 45,000 clones; over 80% of these occur just once. Approximately 1.2% of the sample is taken by the ten largest. Patients with autoimmune disease history or receiving systemic immunosuppression were excluded from the trial. Peripheral blood for TCR sequencing was collected from all dose cohorts at baseline, on cycle 4 day 1, and on cycle 7 day 1. Samples came from an open-label, multicenter, first-in-human phase I dose-escalation trial of ivuxolimab. Adults with locally advanced or metastatic melanoma, renal cell carcinoma, hepatocellular carcinoma or head and neck squamous cell carcinoma were enrolled in the trial. Before TCR sequencing, CD4+ and CD8+ T cells were separately sorted from peripheral blood.

Trimming at the junction amounts to 4 bases on V and 0 bases on J, and the germline ends lie 13 bases apart. Taken from the germline V gene, the CDR1 and CDR2 loops are SGHTA and FQGNSA. There are 16 amino acids in the CDR3, from cysteine to phenylalanine inclusive. CDR3 DNA only is kept here, 48 bases in frame from base 1. This specimen belongs to a study of OX40 agonist ivuxolimab in advanced cancers. In terms of the full investigation: The costimulatory receptor OX40 (CD134) was targeted by ivuxolimab, a fully human IgG2 agonistic monoclonal antibody. Intravenous ivuxolimab was administered to patients every 2 weeks at six dose levels: 0.01, 0.1, 0.3, 1.5, 3 and 10 mg/kg. Of the approximately 50 patients in dose escalation, about 20 had hepatocellular carcinoma, approximately 15 had melanoma, 9 had renal cell carcinoma and 9 had head and neck cancer. A male proportion of 82.7% and a mean age of around 60 years, ranging from about 23 to 90, were recorded for the dose-escalation cohort. Prior anti-PD-1, anti-PD-L1 or anti-CTLA-4 therapy was permitted, and 30% to 45% of dose-escalation patients had received checkpoint inhibitors. Partial responses occurred in three dose-escalation patients: two with cutaneous melanoma and one with hepatocellular carcinoma. Peripheral TCRbeta sequencing aimed to test whether ivuxolimab altered TCR sequence diversity and caused clonal T-cell expansion. The paper reports the monotherapy dose-escalation portion (N of about 52 patients) of the phase I ivuxolimab trial. Study-level results and caveats: At doses from 0.1 to 3.0 mg/kg, clonal expansion was seen in both CD4+ and CD8+ blood T cells between baseline and week 6. Low levels of normalized T-cell clonal expansion were also seen in some patients who did not respond. After ivuxolimab, expanded clones were on average more numerous among CD8+ T cells than among CD4+ T cells. The antigen specificity of the peripheral T cells that underwent clonal expansion was not determined. In the 0.1-3.0 mg/kg groups, partial responders were among the patients with the lowest normalized peripheral clonal expansion, particularly in CD8+ T cells.

The sequence derives from an adult with an advanced solid tumor such as melanoma, head and neck, liver or kidney cancer. Sequences were derived from CD4+ or CD8+ T cells sorted from blood, sampled in a trial of the OX40 agonist ivuxolimab. This chain is built from TRBV7-2 and TRBJ2-1, with the D gene not confidently named. The CDR3 reads as follows: CASSSRLQISYNEQFF. The sequenced DNA: TGTGCCAGCAGCTCCCGACTGCAGATCTCCTACAATGAGCAGTTCTTC.